This T cell receptor beta chain was identified in a study of cytomegalovirus exposure and HLA in healthy donors. Findings and limits, study-wide: Earlier analysis yielded a pattern in which most TCR beta V segments were productive about 87% or about 30% of the time. Owing to their indistinguishability, certain V segments, notably TRBV6-2 and TRBV6-3, were excluded. A later analysis reportedly found that, within productive TCRs, an Asian-associated ancestry cluster had fewer N-insertions than the mean observed across the approximately 690 donors.

Worth noting for this clone: The target antigen is unknown.

Trimming removed 0 bases from V and 2 bases from J, with 7 bases in between. CDR1 and CDR2 from the germline V gene are SEHNR and FQNEAQ (reference sequence). CDR3 length equals 14 residues. The PCR made use of 60 Vbeta and 13 Jbeta primers. The repertoire was sequenced with immunoSEQ multiplex PCR; TCRdb's copy has only in-frame clones and lacks some. Of fewer than 110,000 clones in the sample, 60% to 75% were seen once. This chain joins TRBV7-9 and TRBJ1-1; D is unclear. The receptor was derived from a middle-aged woman in good health and CMV-seronegative. Sequenced material: PBMCs. The CDR3, as DNA: TGTGCCAGCAGCTTAGCGGAGGTTAACACTGAAGCTTTCTTT. It specifies CASSLAEVNTEAFF.